The clone carrying this TCR beta chain was seen a single time. The CDR3 is 14 amino acids. The V gene lost 3 bases and the J gene lost 3 bases, with 12 bases spanning the gap. Germline-derived CDR1 and CDR2 are SGDLS and YYNGEE. This entry is derived from a study of blood T cell repertoires in COVID-19. Sequencing was performed with immunoSEQ multiplex PCR; in TCRdb, only in-frame clones are kept and a portion is missing. The profile covers 200,000 to 250,000 clones, with roughly 82% appearing a single time and more than 9% taken by the ten largest. Sequencing used peripheral blood. The chain couples TRBV9 to TRBJ1-2; maybe TRBD1 (6 bases). This receptor was obtained from a man aged 45-65 years with active or convalescent COVID-19. This chain's CDR3 is CASSAQGEHYGYTF. In DNA, the CDR3 is TGTGCCAGCAGCGCACAGGGCGAACACTATGGCTACACCTTC.